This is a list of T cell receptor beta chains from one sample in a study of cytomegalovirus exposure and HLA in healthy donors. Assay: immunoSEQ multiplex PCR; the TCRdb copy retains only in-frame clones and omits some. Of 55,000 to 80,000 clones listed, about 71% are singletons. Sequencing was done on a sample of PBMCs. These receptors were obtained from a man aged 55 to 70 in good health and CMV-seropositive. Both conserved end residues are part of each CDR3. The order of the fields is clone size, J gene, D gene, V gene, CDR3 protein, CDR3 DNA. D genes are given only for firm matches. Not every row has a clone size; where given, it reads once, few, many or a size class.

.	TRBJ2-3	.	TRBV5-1	CASSLDRVASSTDTQYF	TGCGCCAGCAGCTTGGACAGGGTAGCTTCTAGCACAGATACGCAGTATTTT
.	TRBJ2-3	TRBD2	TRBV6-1	CASSERQRGTSGYTDTQYF	TGTGCCAGCAGTGAAAGGCAGCGAGGGACTAGCGGGTACACAGATACGCAGTATTTT
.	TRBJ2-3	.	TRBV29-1	CSVRRGPSTDTQYF	TGCAGCGTCCGGCGGGGTCCTAGCACAGATACGCAGTATTTT
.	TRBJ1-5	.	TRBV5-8	CASSLGRDQPQHF	TGTGCCAGCAGCTTGGGGCGGGATCAGCCCCAGCATTTT
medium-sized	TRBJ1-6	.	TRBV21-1	CAISRDSSYNSPLHF	TGTGCCATTTCCCGGGACAGCTCCTATAATTCACCCCTCCACTTT
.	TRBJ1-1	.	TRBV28	CASSLLDSEAFF	TGTGCCAGCAGTTTATTAGACAGTGAAGCTTTCTTT
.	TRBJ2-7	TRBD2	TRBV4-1	CASSQTLLRAGGSFEQYF	TGCGCCAGCAGCCAGACACTGCTAAGGGCGGGGGGGAGTTTCGAGCAGTACTTC
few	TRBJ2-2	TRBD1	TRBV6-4	CASRRQGSDTGELFF	TGTGCCAGCAGAAGACAGGGTAGCGACACCGGGGAGCTGTTTTTT
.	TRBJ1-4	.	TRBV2	CASSFLLTGRVSEKLFF	TGTGCCAGCAGTTTCCTCCTGACAGGCAGGGTATCTGAAAAACTGTTTTTT
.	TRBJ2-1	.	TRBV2	CASSEWTNYNEQFF	TGTGCCAGCAGTGAATGGACTAATTACAATGAGCAGTTCTTC
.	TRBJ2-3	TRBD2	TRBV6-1	CASSALAGGRTDTQYF	TGTGCCAGCAGTGCCCTAGCGGGGGGACGCACAGATACGCAGTATTTT
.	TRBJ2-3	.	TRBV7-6	CASSPSQTGVYTDTQYF	TGTGCCAGCAGCCCTTCTCAGACAGGAGTTTACACAGATACGCAGTATTTT
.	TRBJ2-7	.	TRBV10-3	CAISDRVQGSYEQYF	TGTGCCATCAGTGACCGGGTCCAGGGCTCCTACGAGCAGTACTTC
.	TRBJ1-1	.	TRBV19	CASSIGTANTEAFF	TGTGCCAGTAGTATAGGGACAGCGAACACTGAAGCTTTCTTT
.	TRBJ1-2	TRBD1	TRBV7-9	CASSFGEQGEGRNYGYTF	TGTGCCAGCAGCTTTGGTGAACAGGGGGAAGGACGTAACTATGGCTACACCTTC
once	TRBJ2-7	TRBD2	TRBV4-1	CASSQGAGTSGRFYEQYF	TGCGCCAGCAGCCAAGGGGCCGGGACTAGCGGGAGATTCTACGAGCAGTACTTC
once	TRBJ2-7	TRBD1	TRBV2	CASSPRDRPLYEQYF	TGTGCCAGCAGTCCACGGGACAGGCCCTTATACGAGCAGTACTTC
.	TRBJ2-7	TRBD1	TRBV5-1	CASSRDRADEQYF	TGCGCCAGCTCCCGGGACAGGGCCGACGAGCAGTACTTC
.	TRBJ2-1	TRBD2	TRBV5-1	CASSLGLAGLSSYNEQFF	TGCGCCAGCAGCTTGGGGCTAGCGGGATTGAGCTCCTACAATGAGCAGTTCTTC
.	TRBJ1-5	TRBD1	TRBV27	CASSFTGGGQPQHF	TGTGCCAGCAGTTTCACAGGGGGAGGACAGCCCCAGCATTTT
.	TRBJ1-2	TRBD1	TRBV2	CASVAKPGQGYYGYTF	TGTGCCAGCGTGGCCAAACCCGGACAGGGATATTATGGCTACACCTTC
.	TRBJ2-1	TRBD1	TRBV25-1	CASSEYGRATGVRNEQFF	TGTGCCAGCAGTGAATATGGTAGGGCGACAGGGGTTCGGAATGAGCAGTTCTTC
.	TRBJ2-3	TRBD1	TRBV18	CASSLGITGGTDTQYF	TGTGCCAGCTCACTTGGGATTACAGGGGGCACAGATACGCAGTATTTT
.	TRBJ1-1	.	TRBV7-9	CASSLDGGAGTEAFF	TGTGCCAGCAGCTTAGATGGGGGGGCAGGCACTGAAGCTTTCTTT
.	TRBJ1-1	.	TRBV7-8	CASTSLRNTEAFF	TGTGCCAGCACCTCCCTGCGGAACACTGAAGCTTTCTTT
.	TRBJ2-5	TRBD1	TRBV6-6	CASSKRTGEETQYF	TGTGCCAGCAGTAAACGGACAGGCGAAGAGACCCAGTACTTC
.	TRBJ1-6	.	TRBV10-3	CAIRGQGNSPLHF	TGTGCCATCAGGGGGCAGGGAAATTCACCCCTCCACTTT
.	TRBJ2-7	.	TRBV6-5	CASTGLSYEQYF	TGTGCCAGCACCGGACTATCCTACGAGCAGTACTTC
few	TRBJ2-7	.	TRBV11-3	CASSPGDGLKQYF	TGTGCCAGCAGCCCAGGGGACGGACTTAAACAGTACTTC
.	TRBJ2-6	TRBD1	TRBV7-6	CASSPDRARGANVLTF	TGTGCCAGCAGCCCTGACAGGGCACGAGGGGCCAACGTCCTGACTTTC
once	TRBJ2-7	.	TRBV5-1	CASSLGETGNEQYF	TGCGCCAGCAGCTTGGGCGAGACAGGCAACGAGCAGTACTTC
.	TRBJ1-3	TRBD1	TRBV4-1	CASSQTGLSGNTIYF	TGCGCCAGCAGCCAGACAGGGCTTTCTGGAAACACCATATATTTT
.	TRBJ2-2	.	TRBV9	CASSAAGVRELFF	TGTGCCAGCAGCGCGGCCGGGGTCCGGGAGCTGTTTTTT
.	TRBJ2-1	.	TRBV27	CASSIQGLGEQFF	TGTGCCAGCAGTATACAGGGCTTAGGGGAGCAGTTCTTC
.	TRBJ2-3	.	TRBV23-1	CASSQSWRGADTQYF	TGCGCCAGCAGTCAATCGTGGAGGGGTGCAGATACGCAGTATTTT
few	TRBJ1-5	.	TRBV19	CASSGWGGNQPQHF	TGTGCCAGTAGCGGATGGGGGGGCAATCAGCCCCAGCATTTT
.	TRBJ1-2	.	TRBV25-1	CASSELEVGGYTF	TGTGCCAGCAGTGAATTGGAGGTGGGGGGCTACACCTTC
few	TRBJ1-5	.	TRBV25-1	CASSWGNGSNQPQHF	TGTGCCAGCAGCTGGGGCAACGGAAGCAATCAGCCCCAGCATTTT
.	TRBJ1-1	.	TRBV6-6	CASSLNQGSEAFF	TGTGCCAGCAGTCTCAACCAGGGATCTGAAGCTTTCTTT
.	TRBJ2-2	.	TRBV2	CASSPRQGYTGELFF	TGTGCCAGCAGCCCCCGGCAGGGATACACCGGGGAGCTGTTTTTT
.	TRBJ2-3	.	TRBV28	CASSLFAGSADTQYF	TGTGCCAGCAGTTTATTCGCCGGAAGCGCAGATACGCAGTATTTT
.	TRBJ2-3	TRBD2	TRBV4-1	CASSPSGATDTQYF	TGCGCCAGCTCCCCTAGCGGGGCCACAGATACGCAGTATTTT
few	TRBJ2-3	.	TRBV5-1	CASGPQTSSVRTDTQYF	TGCGCCAGCGGACCCCAAACTAGCTCCGTTCGTACAGATACGCAGTATTTT
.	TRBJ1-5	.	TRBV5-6	CASSLATGSPPQHF	TGTGCCAGCAGCTTGGCGACAGGCTCCCCGCCCCAGCATTTT
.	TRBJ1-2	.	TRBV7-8	CASSLVTGSYGYTF	TGTGCCAGCAGCTTAGTCACAGGATCTTATGGCTACACCTTC
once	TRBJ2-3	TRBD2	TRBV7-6	CASSLAAGGMDTQYF	TGTGCCAGCAGCTTAGCGGCGGGGGGTATGGATACGCAGTATTTT
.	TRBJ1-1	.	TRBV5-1	CASSLQSGNTEAFF	TGCGCCAGCAGCTTGCAGTCAGGGAACACTGAAGCTTTCTTT
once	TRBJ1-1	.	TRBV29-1	CSDGRTVLGTEAFF	TGCAGCGATGGAAGGACAGTCCTCGGCACTGAAGCTTTCTTT
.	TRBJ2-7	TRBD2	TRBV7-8	CASSLGLAGNSYEQYF	TGTGCCAGCAGCTTAGGACTAGCGGGAAATTCCTACGAGCAGTACTTC
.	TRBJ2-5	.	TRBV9	CASSLGGAGETQYF	TGTGCCAGCAGTCTCGGTGGGGCCGGGGAGACCCAGTACTTC
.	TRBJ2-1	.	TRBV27	CASSSSPELSDEQFF	TGTGCCAGCAGTTCTTCACCCGAGCTGAGCGATGAGCAGTTCTTC
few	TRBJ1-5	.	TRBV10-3	CAISEGGVGNQPQHF	TGTGCCATCAGTGAGGGGGGGGTGGGCAATCAGCCCCAGCATTTT
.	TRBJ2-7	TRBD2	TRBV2	CASSASGLAALHEQYF	TGTGCCAGCAGTGCCTCGGGACTAGCGGCCTTGCACGAGCAGTACTTC
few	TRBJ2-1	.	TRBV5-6	CASSLRSFSHEQFF	TGTGCCAGCAGCTTGAGGTCCTTTAGCCATGAGCAGTTCTTC
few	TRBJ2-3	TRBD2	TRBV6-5	CASSKSGGADTQYF	TGTGCCAGCAGTAAAAGCGGGGGGGCGGATACGCAGTATTTT
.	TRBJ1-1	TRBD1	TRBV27	CASSPSGGTEAFF	TGTGCCAGCAGTCCTTCAGGGGGCACTGAAGCTTTCTTT